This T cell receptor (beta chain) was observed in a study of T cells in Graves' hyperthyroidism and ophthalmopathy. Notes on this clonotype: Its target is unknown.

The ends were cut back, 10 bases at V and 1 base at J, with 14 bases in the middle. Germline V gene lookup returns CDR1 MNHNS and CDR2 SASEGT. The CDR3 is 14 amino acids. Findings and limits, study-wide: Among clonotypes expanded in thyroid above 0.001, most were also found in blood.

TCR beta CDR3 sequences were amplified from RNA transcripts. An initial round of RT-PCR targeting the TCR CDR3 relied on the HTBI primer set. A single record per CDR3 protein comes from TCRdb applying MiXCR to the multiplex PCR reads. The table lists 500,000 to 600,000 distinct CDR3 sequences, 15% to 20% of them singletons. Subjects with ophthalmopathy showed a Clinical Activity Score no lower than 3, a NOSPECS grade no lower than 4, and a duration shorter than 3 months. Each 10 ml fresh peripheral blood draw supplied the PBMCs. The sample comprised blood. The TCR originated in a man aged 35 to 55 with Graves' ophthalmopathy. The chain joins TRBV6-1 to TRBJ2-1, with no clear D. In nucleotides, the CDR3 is TGTGCCATAGCCGCGGAGTGGTCCTACAATGAGCAGTTCTTC. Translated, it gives CAIAAEWSYNEQFF.